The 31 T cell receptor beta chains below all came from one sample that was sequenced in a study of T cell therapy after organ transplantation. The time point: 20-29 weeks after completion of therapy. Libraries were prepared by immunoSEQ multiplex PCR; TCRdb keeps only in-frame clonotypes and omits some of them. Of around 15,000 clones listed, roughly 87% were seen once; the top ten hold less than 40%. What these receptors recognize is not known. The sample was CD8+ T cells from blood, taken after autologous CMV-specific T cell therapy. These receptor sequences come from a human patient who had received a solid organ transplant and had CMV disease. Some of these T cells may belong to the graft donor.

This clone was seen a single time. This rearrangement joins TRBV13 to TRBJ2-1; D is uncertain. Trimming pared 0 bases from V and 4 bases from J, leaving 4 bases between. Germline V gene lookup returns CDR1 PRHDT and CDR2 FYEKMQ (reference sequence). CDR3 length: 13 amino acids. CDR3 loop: CASSLGGYNEQFF. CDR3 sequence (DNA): TGTGCCAGCAGCTTAGGGGGATACAATGAGCAGTTCTTC. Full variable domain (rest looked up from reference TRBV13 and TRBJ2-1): AAGVIQSPRHLIKEKRETATLKCYPIPRHDTVYWYQQGPGQDPQFLISFYEKMQSDKGSIPDRFSAQQFSDYHSELNMSSLELGDSALYFCASSLGGYNEQFFGPGTRLTVL.

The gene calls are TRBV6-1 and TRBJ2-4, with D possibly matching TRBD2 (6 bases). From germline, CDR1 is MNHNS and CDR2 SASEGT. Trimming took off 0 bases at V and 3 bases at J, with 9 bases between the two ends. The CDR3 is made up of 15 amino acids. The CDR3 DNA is TGTGCCAGCAGTGAAGCGGACGGGGGCAAAAACATTCAGTACTTC. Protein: CASSEADGGKNIQYF.

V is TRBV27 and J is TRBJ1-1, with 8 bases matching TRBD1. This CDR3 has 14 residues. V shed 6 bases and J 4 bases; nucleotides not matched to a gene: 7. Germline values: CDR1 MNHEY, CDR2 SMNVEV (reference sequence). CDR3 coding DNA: TGTGCCAGCAGCCCACAGGGGGGGGTCACTGAAGCTTTCTTT. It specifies CASSPQGGVTEAFF.

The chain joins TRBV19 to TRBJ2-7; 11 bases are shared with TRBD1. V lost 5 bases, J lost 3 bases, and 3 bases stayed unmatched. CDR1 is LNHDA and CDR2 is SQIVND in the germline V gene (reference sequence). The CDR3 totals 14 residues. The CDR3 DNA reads TGTGCCAGTAGTCCGGGGACAGGGGGCTACGAGCAGTACTTC. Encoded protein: CASSPGTGGYEQYF.

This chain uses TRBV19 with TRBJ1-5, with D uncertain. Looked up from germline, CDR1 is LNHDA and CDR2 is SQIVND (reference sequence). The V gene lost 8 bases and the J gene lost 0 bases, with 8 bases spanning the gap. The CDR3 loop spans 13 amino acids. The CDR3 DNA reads TGTGCCAGTCGGCACAGTAGCAATCAGCCCCAGCATTTT. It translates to CASRHSSNQPQHF.

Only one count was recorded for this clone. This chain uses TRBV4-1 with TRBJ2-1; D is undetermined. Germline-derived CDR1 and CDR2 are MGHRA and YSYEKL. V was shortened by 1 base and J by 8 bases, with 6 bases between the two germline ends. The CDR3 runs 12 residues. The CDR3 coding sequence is TGCGCCAGCAGCCAAGTACCAGATGAGCAGTTCTTC. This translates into CASSQVPDEQFF.

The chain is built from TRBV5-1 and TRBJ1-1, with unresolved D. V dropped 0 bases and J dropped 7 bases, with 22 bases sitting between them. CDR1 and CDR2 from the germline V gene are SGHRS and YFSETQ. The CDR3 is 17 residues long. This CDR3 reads CASSLDLGSRGSGEAFF. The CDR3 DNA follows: TGCGCCAGCAGCTTGGATCTCGGGTCGCGGGGTTCGGGTGAAGCTTTCTTT. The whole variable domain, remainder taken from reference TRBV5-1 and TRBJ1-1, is KAGVTQTPRYLIKTRGQQVTLSCSPISGHRSVSWYQQTPGQGLQFLFEYFSETQRNKGNFPGRFSGRQFSNSRSEMNVSTLELGDSALYLCASSLDLGSRGSGEAFFGQGTRLTVV.

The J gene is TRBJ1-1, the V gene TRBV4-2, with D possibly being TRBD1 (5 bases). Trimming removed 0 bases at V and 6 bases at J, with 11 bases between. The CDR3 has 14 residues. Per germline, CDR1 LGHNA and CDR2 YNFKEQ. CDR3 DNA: TGTGCCAGCAGCCAAGATTTAGGACATCCTGAAGCTTTCTTT. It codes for CASSQDLGHPEAFF.

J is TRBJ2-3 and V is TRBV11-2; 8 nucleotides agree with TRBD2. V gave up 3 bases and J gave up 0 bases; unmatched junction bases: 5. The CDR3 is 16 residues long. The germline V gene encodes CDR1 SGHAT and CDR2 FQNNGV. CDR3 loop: CASSFMTSESTDTQYF. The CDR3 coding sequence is TGTGCCAGCAGCTTTATGACTAGCGAAAGCACAGATACGCAGTATTTT.

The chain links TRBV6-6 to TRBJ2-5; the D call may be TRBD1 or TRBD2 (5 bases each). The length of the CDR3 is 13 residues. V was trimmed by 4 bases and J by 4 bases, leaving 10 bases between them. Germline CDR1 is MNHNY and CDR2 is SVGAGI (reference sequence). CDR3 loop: CASSFFGGETQYF. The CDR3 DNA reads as TGTGCCAGCAGTTTTTTTGGGGGAGAGACCCAGTACTTC.

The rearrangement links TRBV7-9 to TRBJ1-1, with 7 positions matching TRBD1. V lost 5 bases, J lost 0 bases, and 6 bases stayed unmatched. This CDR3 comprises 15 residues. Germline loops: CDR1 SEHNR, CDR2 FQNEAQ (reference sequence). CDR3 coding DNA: TGTGCCAGCAGCAAACAGACAGGGTTGAACACTGAAGCTTTCTTT. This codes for CASSKQTGLNTEAFF.

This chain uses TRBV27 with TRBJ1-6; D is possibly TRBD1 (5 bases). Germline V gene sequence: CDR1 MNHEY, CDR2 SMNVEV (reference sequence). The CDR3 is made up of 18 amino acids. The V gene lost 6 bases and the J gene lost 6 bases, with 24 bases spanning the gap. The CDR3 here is CASSLDGHTGGRNSPLHF. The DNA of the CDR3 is TGTGCCAGCAGCCTGGATGGTCACACAGGAGGACGTAATTCACCCCTCCACTTT.

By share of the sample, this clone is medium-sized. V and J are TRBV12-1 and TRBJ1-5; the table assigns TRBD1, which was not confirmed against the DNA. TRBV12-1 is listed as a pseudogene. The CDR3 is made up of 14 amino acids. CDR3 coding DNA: TGTGCCAGCATCCCGGACAGGAATAATCAGCCCCAGCATTTT. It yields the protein CASIPDRNNQPQHF.

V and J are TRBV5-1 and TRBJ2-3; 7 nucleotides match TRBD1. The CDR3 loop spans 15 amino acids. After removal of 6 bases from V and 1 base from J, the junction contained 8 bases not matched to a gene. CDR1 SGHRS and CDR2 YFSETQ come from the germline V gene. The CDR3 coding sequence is TGCGCCAGCACAAGGGGGCAGGGGCGCACAGATACGCAGTATTTT. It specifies CASTRGQGRTDTQYF.

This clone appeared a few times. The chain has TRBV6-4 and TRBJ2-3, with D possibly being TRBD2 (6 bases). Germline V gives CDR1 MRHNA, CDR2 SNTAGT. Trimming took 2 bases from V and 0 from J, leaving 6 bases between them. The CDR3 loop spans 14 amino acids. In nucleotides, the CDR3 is TGTGCCAGCAGTGACGGGACTAGCACAGATACGCAGTATTTT. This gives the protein CASSDGTSTDTQYF.

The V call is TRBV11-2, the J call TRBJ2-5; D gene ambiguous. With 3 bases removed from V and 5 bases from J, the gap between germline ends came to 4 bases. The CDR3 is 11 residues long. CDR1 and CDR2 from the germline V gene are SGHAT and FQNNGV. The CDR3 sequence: CASSFTETQYF. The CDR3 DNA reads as TGTGCCAGCAGCTTCACTGAGACCCAGTACTTC.

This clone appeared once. CDR3 in amino acids: CASSLALVKGDNEQFF. Here the CDR3 DNA reads TGCGCCAGCAGCTTGGCACTTGTGAAGGGGGACAATGAGCAGTTCTTC. The chain joins TRBV5-1 to TRBJ2-1; D is possibly TRBD1 (6 bases). This CDR3 has 16 amino acids. CDR1 SGHRS and CDR2 YFSETQ come from the germline V gene. The V gene lost 0 bases and the J gene lost 5 bases, with 15 bases spanning the gap.

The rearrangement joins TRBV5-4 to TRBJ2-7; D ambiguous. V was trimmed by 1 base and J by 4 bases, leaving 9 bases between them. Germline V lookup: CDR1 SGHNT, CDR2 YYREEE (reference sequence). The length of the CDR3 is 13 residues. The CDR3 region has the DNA TGTGCCAGCAGCTTGTTGGCAGATTACGAGCAGTACTTC. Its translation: CASSLLADYEQYF.

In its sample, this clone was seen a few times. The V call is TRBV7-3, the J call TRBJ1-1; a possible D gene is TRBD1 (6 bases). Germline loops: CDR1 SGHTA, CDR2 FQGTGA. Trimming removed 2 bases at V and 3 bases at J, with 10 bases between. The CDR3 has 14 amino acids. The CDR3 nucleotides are TGTGCCAGCAGCTTAGGGGGGCTGGACACTGAAGCTTTCTTT. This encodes CASSLGGLDTEAFF. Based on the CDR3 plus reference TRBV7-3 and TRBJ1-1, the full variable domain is GAGVSQTPSNKVTEKGKYVELRCDPISGHTALYWYRQSLGQGPEFLIYFQGTGAADDSGLPNDRFFAVRPEGSVSTLKIQRTERGDSAVYLCASSLGGLDTEAFFGQGTRLTVV.

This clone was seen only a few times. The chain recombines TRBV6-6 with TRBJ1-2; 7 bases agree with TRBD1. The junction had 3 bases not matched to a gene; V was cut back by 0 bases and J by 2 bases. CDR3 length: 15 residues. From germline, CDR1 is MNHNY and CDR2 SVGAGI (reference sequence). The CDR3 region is CASSYSTGLNYGYTF. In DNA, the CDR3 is TGTGCCAGCAGTTACTCGACAGGGTTGAACTATGGCTACACCTTC.

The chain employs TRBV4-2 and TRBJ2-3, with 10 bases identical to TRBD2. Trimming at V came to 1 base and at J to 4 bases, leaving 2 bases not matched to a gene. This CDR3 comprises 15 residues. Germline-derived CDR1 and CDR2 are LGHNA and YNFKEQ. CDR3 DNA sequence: TGTGCCAGCAGCCAAGGAGCGGGAGGGCCAGATACGCAGTATTTT. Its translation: CASSQGAGGPDTQYF.

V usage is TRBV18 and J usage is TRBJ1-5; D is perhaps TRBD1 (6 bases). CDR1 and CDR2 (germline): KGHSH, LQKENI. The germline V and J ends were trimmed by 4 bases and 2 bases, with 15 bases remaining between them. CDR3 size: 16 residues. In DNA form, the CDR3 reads TGTGCCAGCTCACATAATACAGGGACCCGCAATCAGCCCCAGCATTTT. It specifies CASSHNTGTRNQPQHF. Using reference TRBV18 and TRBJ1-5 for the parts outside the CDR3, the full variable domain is NAGVMQNPRHLVRRRGQEARLRCSPMKGHSHVYWYRQLPEEGLKFMVYLQKENIIDESGMPKERFSAEFPKEGPSILRIQQVVRGDSAAYFCASSHNTGTRNQPQHFGDGTRLSIL.

The CDR3 sequence is CASSEDLSNQPQHF. In DNA form, the CDR3 reads TGTGCCAGCAGTGAAGACCTTAGCAATCAGCCCCAGCATTTT. The V and J genes are TRBV6-1 and TRBJ1-5; no reliable D call. This CDR3 is 14 amino acids long. V dropped 1 base and J dropped 0 bases, with 4 bases sitting between them. Germline V gives CDR1 MNHNS, CDR2 SASEGT.

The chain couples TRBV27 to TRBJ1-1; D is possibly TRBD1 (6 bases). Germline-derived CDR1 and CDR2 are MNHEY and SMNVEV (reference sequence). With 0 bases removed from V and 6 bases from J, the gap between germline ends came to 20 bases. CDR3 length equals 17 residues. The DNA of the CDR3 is TGTGCCAGCAGTTTATCCCGCTGGGGACGGAGGGGGGCTGAAGCTTTCTTT. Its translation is CASSLSRWGRRGAEAFF.

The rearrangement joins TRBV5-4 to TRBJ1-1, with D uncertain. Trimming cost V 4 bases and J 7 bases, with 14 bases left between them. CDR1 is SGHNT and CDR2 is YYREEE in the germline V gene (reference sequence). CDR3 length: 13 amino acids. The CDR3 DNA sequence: TGTGCCAGCAGCCCCTCAAGGGCCAATGAAGCTTTCTTT. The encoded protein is CASSPSRANEAFF.

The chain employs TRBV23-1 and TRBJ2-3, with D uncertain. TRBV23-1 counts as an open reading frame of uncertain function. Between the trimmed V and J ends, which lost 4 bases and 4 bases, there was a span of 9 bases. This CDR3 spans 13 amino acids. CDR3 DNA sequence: TGCGCCAGCAGTCCCATAGGACCAGATACGCAGTATTTT. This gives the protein CASSPIGPDTQYF.

The CDR3 bases are TGTGCCAGCAAGAACACCCTCCGGAGCGTCCACGAGCAGTACTTC. This gives the protein CASKNTLRSVHEQYF. This chain joins TRBV6-5 and TRBJ2-7; D is unresolved. Germline-derived CDR1 and CDR2 are MNHEY and SVGAGI. With 7 bases removed from V and 5 bases from J, the gap between germline ends came to 21 bases. CDR3 length: 15 amino acids.

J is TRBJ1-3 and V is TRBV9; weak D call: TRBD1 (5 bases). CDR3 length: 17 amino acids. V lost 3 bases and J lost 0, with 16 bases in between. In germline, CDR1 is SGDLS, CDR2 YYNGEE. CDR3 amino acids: CASSAPRGGDSGNTIYF. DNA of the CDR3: TGTGCCAGCAGCGCTCCCCGGGGAGGGGACTCTGGAAACACCATATATTTT.

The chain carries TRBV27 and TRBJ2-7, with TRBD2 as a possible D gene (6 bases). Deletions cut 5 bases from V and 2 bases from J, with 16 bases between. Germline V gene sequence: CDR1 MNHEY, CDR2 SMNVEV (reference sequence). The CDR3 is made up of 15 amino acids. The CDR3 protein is CASSPVAGPTYEQYF. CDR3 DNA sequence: TGTGCCAGCAGTCCCGTTGCGGGACCTACCTACGAGCAGTACTTC.

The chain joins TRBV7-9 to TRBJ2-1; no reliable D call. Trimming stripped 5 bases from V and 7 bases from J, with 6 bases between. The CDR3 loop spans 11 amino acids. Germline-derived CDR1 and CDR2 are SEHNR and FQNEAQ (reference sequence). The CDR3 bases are TGTGCCAGCAGCCGGCTTAATGAGCAGTTCTTC. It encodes CASSRLNEQFF.

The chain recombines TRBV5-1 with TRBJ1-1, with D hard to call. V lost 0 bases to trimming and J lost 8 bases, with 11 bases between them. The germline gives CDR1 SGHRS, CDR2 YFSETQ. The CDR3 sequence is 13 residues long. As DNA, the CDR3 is TGCGCCAGCAGCTTGGTCGGCGGTTTCGAAGCTTTCTTT. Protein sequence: CASSLVGGFEAFF.